The 17 T cell receptor beta chains in this list originate from one sample, sequenced in a study of T cell responses to AZD1222 COVID-19 vaccine. Some clones are missing from TCRdb's copy, which holds only in-frame ones; the method was immunoSEQ multiplex PCR. The repertoire holds tens of thousands of clones, with roughly nine tenths as singletons. This sample comprised peripheral blood, obtained on day 0 of AZD1222 vaccination. The receptor source for this set is an adult in good health.

This chain uses TRBV2 with TRBJ2-1, with TRBD1 matching over 11 bases. The ends lost 7 bases at V and 7 bases at J; junction bases unmatched: 6. CDR3 length: 14 amino acids. Germline CDR1 reads SNHLY; CDR2 reads FYNNEI. CDR3 DNA sequence: TGTGCCAGCAACAGAGGACAGGGGGCAAATGAGCAGTTCTTC. Amino acids: CASNRGQGANEQFF.

This chain connects TRBV6-1 to TRBJ2-7, with D tentatively TRBD1 or TRBD2 (6 bases each). V dropped 4 bases and J dropped 0 bases, with 16 bases sitting between them. Germline-derived CDR1 and CDR2 are MNHNS and SASEGT. This CDR3 spans 16 amino acids. The DNA of the CDR3 is TGTGCCAGCAGTGGCATAGGGGGGACGGACTCCTACGAGCAGTACTTC. It codes for CASSGIGGTDSYEQYF.

This clone was seen just once. The chain combines TRBV3-1 (or the pseudogene TRBV3-2) with TRBJ1-2; 9 bases align to TRBD1. This CDR3 comprises 15 residues. CDR1 and CDR2 from the germline V gene are LGHDT and YNNKEL (reference sequence). V trimming: 3 bases; J trimming: 6 bases; junction bases outside the gene matches: 8. The CDR3 reads CASSQVGTGRDGYTF. The CDR3 nucleotides are TGTGCCAGCAGCCAGGTCGGGACAGGGAGGGATGGCTACACCTTC.

The V and J genes are TRBV9 and TRBJ1-3; the D is unclear. Trimming took off 0 bases at V and 4 bases at J, with 2 bases between the two ends. Looked up from germline, CDR1 is SGDLS and CDR2 is YYNGEE. This CDR3 comprises 12 residues. The CDR3 protein is CASSVDGNTIYF. The CDR3 DNA reads as TGTGCCAGCAGCGTAGACGGAAACACCATATATTTT.

This chain connects TRBV19 to TRBJ1-5, with D possibly being TRBD1 (5 bases). Trimming stripped 6 bases from V and 2 bases from J, with 14 bases between. The CDR3 is made up of 15 amino acids. Germline assignment: CDR1 LNHDA and CDR2 SQIVND (reference sequence). This CDR3 is CASSPVVGGNQPQHF. In DNA, the CDR3 is TGTGCCAGTAGCCCGGTGGTGGGGGGCAATCAGCCCCAGCATTTT.

The CDR3 DNA sequence: TGTGCCAGCAGCAAGACAGCGGACTATGGCTACACCTTC. Its translation is CASSKTADYGYTF. The chain employs TRBV28 and TRBJ1-2, with D perhaps matching TRBD1 (5 bases). V was shortened by 6 bases and J by 3 bases, with 11 bases between the two germline ends. The CDR3 is made up of 13 amino acids. Germline V gene sequence: CDR1 MDHEN, CDR2 SYDVKM.

The V and J genes are TRBV5-1 and TRBJ1-2; 7 nucleotides align to TRBD1. V lost 3 bases, J lost 2 bases, and 7 bases stayed unmatched. This CDR3 has 15 amino acids. Germline V gene sequence: CDR1 SGHRS, CDR2 YFSETQ. In DNA form, the CDR3 reads TGCGCCAGCAGCTCGGGACAGCAAGCCAACTATGGCTACACCTTC. Translation gives CASSSGQQANYGYTF.

The gene calls are TRBV7-9 and TRBJ2-7; the D gene is possibly TRBD2 (6 bases). CDR3 length: 14 amino acids. V gave up 4 bases and J gave up 6 bases, with 16 bases separating them. Germline V gene data show CDR1 as SEHNR and CDR2 as FQNEAQ (reference sequence). The DNA for the CDR3 is TGTGCCAGCAGCTCGAGACTAGATCCGGGCGAGCAGTACTTC. Protein product: CASSSRLDPGEQYF.

J is TRBJ1-2 and V is TRBV6-5; 7 bases match TRBD1. The J segment lost 5 bases and the V segment lost 6 bases, leaving 12 bases of the junction unmatched. This CDR3 has 15 amino acids. From germline, CDR1 is MNHEY and CDR2 SVGAGI. In DNA form, the CDR3 reads TGTGCCAGCAGGCCCATCGACAGGGAGACTTATGGCTACACCTTC. It specifies CASRPIDRETYGYTF.

The sample holds one count of this clone. The chain joins TRBV20-1 to TRBJ1-6; TRBD1 matches 8 bases. There are 15 residues in the CDR3. After removal of 3 bases from V and 9 bases from J, the junction contained 10 bases not matched to a gene. The germline V gene encodes CDR1 DFQATT and CDR2 SNEGSKA (reference sequence). In DNA, the CDR3 is TGCAGTGCTAGTACTCAGGGGGCCGCTGGTTCACCCCTCCACTTT. This gives the protein CSASTQGAAGSPLHF.

The chain uses TRBV7-3 and TRBJ2-3; D might be TRBD1 (5 bases). CDR3 length equals 16 residues. Trimming left V 0 bases short and J 4 bases short, with 14 bases between. Germline lookup yields CDR1 SGHTA and CDR2 FQGTGA. Here the CDR3 reads CASSLTQTTAADTQYF. The CDR3 DNA follows: TGTGCCAGCAGCTTAACGCAAACGACAGCAGCAGATACGCAGTATTTT.

The chain links TRBV5-1 to TRBJ2-3; tentatively, D is TRBD1 or TRBD2 (7 bases each). Germline V gene lookup returns CDR1 SGHRS and CDR2 YFSETQ. The CDR3 loop spans 17 amino acids. Trimming removed 0 bases from V and 1 base from J, with 15 bases in between. CDR3 DNA sequence: TGCGCCAGCAGCTTGGCCTCGCAGGGGGGGGGCACAGATACGCAGTATTTT. It encodes CASSLASQGGGTDTQYF. The full variable domain, completed using reference TRBV5-1 and TRBJ2-3, is KAGVTQTPRYLIKTRGQQVTLSCSPISGHRSVSWYQQTPGQGLQFLFEYFSETQRNKGNFPGRFSGRQFSNSRSEMNVSTLELGDSALYLCASSLASQGGGTDTQYFGPGTRLTVL.

The chain carries TRBV6-4 and TRBJ1-4; D may be TRBD1 (6 bases). Looked up from germline, CDR1 is MRHNA and CDR2 is SNTAGT. The V gene lost 3 bases and the J gene lost 5 bases, with 13 bases spanning the gap. The CDR3 runs to 15 residues. The CDR3 nucleotides read TGTGCCAGCAGTGAACAGGGAGGGTACAATGAAAAACTGTTTTTT. Protein product: CASSEQGGYNEKLFF.

V usage is TRBV9 and J usage is TRBJ1-1, with D possibly being TRBD1 (6 bases). CDR3 size: 15 residues. Germline values: CDR1 SGDLS, CDR2 YYNGEE. Trimming cost V 0 bases and J 7 bases, with 16 bases left between them. CDR3 nucleotide sequence: TGTGCCAGCAGCGTAGGGCCCCAGGGGCCGGATGAAGCTTTCTTT. Translated: CASSVGPQGPDEAFF.

V usage is TRBV27 and J usage is TRBJ1-1; TRBD1 matches at 7 bases. The CDR3 spans 15 residues. Germline CDR1 MNHEY, CDR2 SMNVEV (reference sequence). V shed 2 bases and J 3 bases; nucleotides not matched to a gene: 6. The CDR3 nucleotides read TGTGCCAGCAGTTTAGGATCAGGGGGAGACACTGAAGCTTTCTTT. Translating it yields CASSLGSGGDTEAFF.

In this sample, this clone turned up once. The CDR3 DNA is TGTGCCTGGATATTGGCCCGGTGGGCAGATACGCAGTATTTT. This codes for CAWILARWADTQYF. This chain uses TRBV30 with TRBJ2-3; D is unresolved. The CDR3 contains 14 residues. V dropped 4 bases and J dropped 4 bases, with 15 bases sitting between them. CDR1 is GTSNPN and CDR2 is SVGIG in the germline V gene (reference sequence).

The chain links TRBV7-9 to TRBJ2-7; TRBD1 matches at 10 bases. The CDR3 sequence is 15 residues long. The J segment lost 5 bases and the V segment lost 5 bases, leaving 9 bases of the junction unmatched. Germline CDR1 reads SEHNR; CDR2 reads FQNEAQ (reference sequence). CDR3 sequence: CASSLETGGSDEQYF. For the CDR3, the DNA is TGTGCCAGCAGCCTTGAGACAGGGGGCTCAGACGAGCAGTACTTC.